The text below deals with one T cell receptor beta chain. Its antigen is not known. This entry is derived from a study of shared clonotypes between healthy human individuals. Study-level results: Unshared clonotypes carried lower generation probabilities than those common to all four donors.

The CDR3 totals 15 residues. Germline loops: CDR1 ENHRY, CDR2 SYGVKD. With 3 bases removed from V and 8 bases from J, the gap between germline ends came to 14 bases. The data were produced by immunoSEQ multiplex PCR, yet TCRdb's version contains in-frame clones alone and is incomplete. The top ten clones hold about 0.39% of a sample with a few million clones, approximately 95% of them seen once. The sequencing sample was made of naive CD4+ T cells from PBMCs. This sample's subset: CD45RA+ positively selected. The source is a man aged 18-30 years in good health. Some clones in this sample may be carry-over from other donors' samples. The chain carries TRBV10-3 and TRBJ1-6; D is possibly TRBD1 (6 bases). DNA of the CDR3: TGTGCCATCAGTGAACAGGGTATAGCGGATTCACCCCTCCACTTT. It specifies CAISEQGIADSPLHF.